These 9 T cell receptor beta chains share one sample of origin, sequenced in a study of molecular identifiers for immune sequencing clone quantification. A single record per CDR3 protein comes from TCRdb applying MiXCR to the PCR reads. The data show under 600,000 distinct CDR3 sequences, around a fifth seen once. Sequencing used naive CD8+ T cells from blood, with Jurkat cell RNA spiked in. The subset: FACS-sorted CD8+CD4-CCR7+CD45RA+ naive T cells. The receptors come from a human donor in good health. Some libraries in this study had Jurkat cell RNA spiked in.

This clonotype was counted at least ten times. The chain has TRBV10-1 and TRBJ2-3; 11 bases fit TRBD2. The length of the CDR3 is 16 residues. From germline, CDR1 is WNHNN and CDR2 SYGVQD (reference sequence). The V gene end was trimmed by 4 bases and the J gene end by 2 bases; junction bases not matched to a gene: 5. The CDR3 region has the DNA TGCGCCAGCAGTGTGACTAGCGGGGCGCCCACAGATACGCAGTATTTT. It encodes CASSVTSGAPTDTQYF.

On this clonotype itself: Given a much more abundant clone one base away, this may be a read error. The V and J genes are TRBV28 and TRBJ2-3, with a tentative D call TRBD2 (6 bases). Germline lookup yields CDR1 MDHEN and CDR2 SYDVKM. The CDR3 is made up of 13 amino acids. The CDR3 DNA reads TGTGACAGCAGTCCGCGACTAGTCGATACGCAGTATTTT. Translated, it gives CDSSPRLVDTQYF. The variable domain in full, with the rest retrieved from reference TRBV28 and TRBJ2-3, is DVKVTQSSRYLVKRTGEKVFLECVQDMDHENMFWYRQDPGLGLRLIYFSYDVKMKEKGDIPEGYSVSREKKERFSLILESASTNQTSMYLCDSSPRLVDTQYFGPGTRLTVL.

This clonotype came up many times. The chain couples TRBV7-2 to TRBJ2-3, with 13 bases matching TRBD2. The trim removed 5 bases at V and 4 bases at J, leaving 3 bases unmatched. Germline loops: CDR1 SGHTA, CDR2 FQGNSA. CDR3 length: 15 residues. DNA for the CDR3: TGTGCCAGCAGCCCACTAGCGGGAGGGGCAGATACGCAGTATTTT. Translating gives CASSPLAGGADTQYF.

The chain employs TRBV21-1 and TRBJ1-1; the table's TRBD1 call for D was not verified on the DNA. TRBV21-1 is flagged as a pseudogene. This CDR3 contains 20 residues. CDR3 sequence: CASSKGDSGTGEFMNTEAFF. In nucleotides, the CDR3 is TGTGCCAGCAGCAAAGGTGACTCCGGGACAGGGGAGTTTATGAACACTGAAGCTTTCTTT.

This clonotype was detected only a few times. The CDR3 spells CASSQKTGGAGNEQFF. CDR3 bases: TGCGCCAGCAGTCAAAAGACAGGGGGCGCGGGCAATGAGCAGTTCTTC. The chain is built from TRBV23-1 and TRBJ2-1; 10 bases line up with TRBD1. TRBV23-1 is given ORF status, its function remaining uncertain. The CDR3 is 16 amino acids. V was pared by 2 bases and J by 6 bases, with 7 bases of the junction left unmatched.

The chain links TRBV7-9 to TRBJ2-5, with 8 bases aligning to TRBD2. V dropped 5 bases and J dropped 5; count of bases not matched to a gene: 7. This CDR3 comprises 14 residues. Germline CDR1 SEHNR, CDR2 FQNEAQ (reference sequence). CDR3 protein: CASSTGGAGETQYF. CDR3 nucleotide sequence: TGTGCCAGCAGCACCGGGGGGGCCGGCGAGACCCAGTACTTC.

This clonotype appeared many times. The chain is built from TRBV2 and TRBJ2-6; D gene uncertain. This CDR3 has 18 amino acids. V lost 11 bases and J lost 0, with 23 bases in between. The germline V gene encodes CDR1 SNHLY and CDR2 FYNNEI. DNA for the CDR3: TGTGCCCTGACGAGGACGGATGATTCAAGCTCTGGGGCCAACGTCCTGACTTTC. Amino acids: CALTRTDDSSSGANVLTF.

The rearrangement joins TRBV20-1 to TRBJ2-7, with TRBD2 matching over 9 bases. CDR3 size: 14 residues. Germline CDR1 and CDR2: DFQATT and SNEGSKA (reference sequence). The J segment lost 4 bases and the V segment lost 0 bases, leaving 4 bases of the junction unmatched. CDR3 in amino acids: CSARDSTSGYEQYF. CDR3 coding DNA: TGCAGTGCTAGAGATAGCACTAGCGGGTACGAGCAGTACTTC.

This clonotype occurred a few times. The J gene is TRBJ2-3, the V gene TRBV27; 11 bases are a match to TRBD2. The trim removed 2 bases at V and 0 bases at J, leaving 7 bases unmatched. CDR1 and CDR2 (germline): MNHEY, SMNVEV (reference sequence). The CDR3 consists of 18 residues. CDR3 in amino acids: CASSLRGLAVSSTDTQYF. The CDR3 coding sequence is TGTGCCAGCAGTTTAAGGGGACTAGCGGTTTCGAGCACAGATACGCAGTATTTT.